One sample yielded the 27 T cell receptor beta chains listed below, sequenced in a study of T cell responses to AZD1222 COVID-19 vaccine. TCRdb keeps only in-frame clones here, not all; method: immunoSEQ multiplex PCR. The sample has roughly 160,000 clones, roughly 92% seen once. The input for sequencing was peripheral blood, taken on day 0 of AZD1222 vaccination. These receptors originate from an adult in good health.

As DNA, the CDR3 is TGTGCCTGGGGGGTACTGAACACTGAAGCTTTCTTT. It is translated as CAWGVLNTEAFF. The chain joins TRBV30 to TRBJ1-1, with D unresolved. Germline-derived CDR1 and CDR2 are GTSNPN and SVGIG (reference sequence). With 5 bases removed from V and 0 bases from J, the gap between germline ends came to 7 bases. This CDR3 region has 12 residues.

This sequence joins TRBV4-1 and TRBJ2-1; a possible D gene is TRBD2 (5 bases). Trimming cost V 3 bases and J 15 bases, with 18 bases left between them. CDR1 and CDR2 (germline): MGHRA, YSYEKL. There are 13 residues in the CDR3. Here the CDR3 DNA reads TGCGCCAGCAGCCACACCCTAGCCGGCTCGCCGTTCTTC. Its protein product is CASSHTLAGSPFF.

The V gene is TRBV19, the J gene TRBJ2-1; TRBD2 agrees at 12 bases. V lost 9 bases to trimming and J lost 5 bases; unmatched junction nucleotides: 14. There are 17 residues in the CDR3. CDR1 is LNHDA and CDR2 is SQIVND in the germline V gene (reference sequence). In nucleotides, the CDR3 is TGTGCCAGCGGCCTCGGACTAGCGGGAATAAGGAACAATGAGCAGTTCTTC. It encodes CASGLGLAGIRNNEQFF.

V usage is TRBV9 and J usage is TRBJ1-1; D unresolved. CDR1 is SGDLS and CDR2 is YYNGEE in the germline V gene. The CDR3 has 15 residues. Trimming left V 0 bases short and J 0 bases short, with 9 bases between. In DNA, the CDR3 is TGTGCCAGCAGCGTAGATTGGGTAATGAACACTGAAGCTTTCTTT. This codes for CASSVDWVMNTEAFF.

This chain connects TRBV2 to TRBJ2-6, with TRBD1 identical over 10 bases. V lost 2 bases and J lost 0; bases outside the gene matches: 4. This CDR3 is built from 18 residues. Looked up from germline, CDR1 is SNHLY and CDR2 is FYNNEI. The CDR3 region has the DNA TGTGCCAGCAGTGAAAGGACAGGGGGGAACTCTGGGGCCAACGTCCTGACTTTC. This sequence encodes CASSERTGGNSGANVLTF.

The rearrangement joins TRBV24-1 to TRBJ2-7; 7 nucleotides agree with TRBD1. Trimming took 3 bases from V and 4 from J; bases not matched to a gene: 23. The length of the CDR3 is 20 residues. CDR1 and CDR2 from the germline V gene are KGHDR and SFDVKD. The CDR3 sequence is CATSDPSDRGPNLQGYEQYF. CDR3 in DNA: TGTGCCACCAGTGATCCCTCGGATAGGGGGCCCAACCTTCAGGGATACGAGCAGTACTTC.

This chain uses TRBV18 with TRBJ2-2; tentative D call: TRBD1 (5 bases). This CDR3 is built from 15 residues. The germline V and J ends were trimmed by 1 base and 2 bases, with 8 bases remaining between them. The V gene's germline CDR1 is KGHSH and CDR2 LQKENI. CDR3 amino acids: CASSPRQPNTGELFF. The CDR3 DNA follows: TGTGCCAGCTCACCACGACAGCCTAACACCGGGGAGCTGTTTTTT.

A single count supports this clone. This chain connects TRBV7-8 to TRBJ1-3; tentative D call: TRBD1 (5 bases). The CDR3 runs to 15 residues. The ends were cut back, 3 bases at V and 0 bases at J, with 9 bases in the middle. Germline CDR1 reads SGHVS; CDR2 reads FQNEAQ. CDR3: CASSLGRVSGNTIYF. In nucleotides, the CDR3 is TGTGCCAGCAGCTTGGGGCGGGTCTCTGGAAACACCATATATTTT.

The chain recombines TRBV5-6 with TRBJ2-3; the D gene is possibly TRBD2 (6 bases). The germline V gene has CDR1 SGHDT and CDR2 YYEEEE. V dropped 4 bases and J dropped 0 bases, with 12 bases sitting between them. The CDR3 extends over 15 amino acids. CDR3 sequence (DNA): TGTGCCAGCAGCGGGACTGCCGCTAGCACAGATACGCAGTATTTT. The encoded protein is CASSGTAASTDTQYF.

In its sample, this clone was seen once. V is TRBV5-1 and J is TRBJ2-1, with 11 bases identical to TRBD1. The junction had 6 bases not matched to a gene; V was cut back by 3 bases and J by 10 bases. CDR1 and CDR2 (germline): SGHRS, YFSETQ. The CDR3 is made up of 14 amino acids. CDR3 coding DNA: TGCGCCAGCAGCTGGGACAGGGGGGCGGAGGAGCAGTTCTTC. Translated: CASSWDRGAEEQFF.

The chain links TRBV3-1 (or the pseudogene TRBV3-2) to TRBJ2-7; D gene ambiguous. The CDR3 extends over 12 amino acids. CDR1 is LGHDT and CDR2 is YNNKEL in the germline V gene (reference sequence). The V gene lost 4 bases and the J gene lost 5 bases, with 9 bases spanning the gap. The CDR3 loop is CASSRNRDEQYF. The CDR3, as DNA: TGTGCCAGCAGCCGAAACCGGGACGAGCAGTACTTC.

The chain combines TRBV18 with TRBJ2-3; D might be TRBD1 (7 bases). The germline gives CDR1 KGHSH, CDR2 LQKENI. CDR3 length equals 15 residues. V lost 7 bases and J lost 2, with 16 bases in between. CDR3: CASLTGRRHTDTQYF. The CDR3 nucleotides are TGTGCCAGCTTGACAGGGAGGCGGCACACAGATACGCAGTATTTT.

V usage is TRBV6-4 and J usage is TRBJ2-3; no firm D call. V lost 4 bases and J 0 bases, leaving 8 bases between the germline ends. The length of the CDR3 is 14 residues. The germline gives CDR1 MRHNA, CDR2 SNTAGT. CDR3 DNA: TGTGCCAGCAGTGCCGGGCCTAGCACAGATACGCAGTATTTT. Its translation: CASSAGPSTDTQYF.

The chain links TRBV10-3 to TRBJ2-7, with 7 bases lining up with TRBD1. This CDR3 spans 15 amino acids. The germline CDR1 and CDR2 sequences are ENHRY and SYGVKD. With V trimmed by 4 bases and J by 3 bases, 9 bases remained unmatched. This CDR3 is CAISGPDRALYEQYF. The CDR3 DNA sequence: TGTGCCATCAGTGGCCCAGACAGGGCTCTCTACGAGCAGTACTTC.

The J gene is TRBJ2-7, the V gene TRBV4-3; no firm D call. Trimming took off 3 bases at V and 2 bases at J, with 8 bases between the two ends. The germline V gene encodes CDR1 LGHNA and CDR2 YSLEER. There are 13 residues in the CDR3. CDR3 in amino acids: CASSQGGTYEQYF. CDR3 DNA: TGCGCCAGCAGCCAGGGTGGGACCTACGAGCAGTACTTC.

This clone was observed a handful of times. This chain's CDR3 is CASKLQGEYGYTF. For the CDR3, the DNA is TGTGCCAGCAAACTCCAGGGGGAGTACGGCTACACCTTC. The V gene is TRBV12-3 or TRBV12-4, the J gene TRBJ1-2; TRBD1 matches at 7 bases. With V trimmed by 7 bases and J by 8 bases, 10 bases remained unmatched. This CDR3 region has 13 residues.

This clone showed up many times. This chain links TRBV12-3 or TRBV12-4 with TRBJ1-6; D is undetermined. The CDR3 spans 13 residues. V was shortened by 6 bases and J by 6 bases, with 9 bases between the two germline ends. CDR3 in amino acids: CASRNIGNSPLHF. For the CDR3, the DNA is TGTGCCAGCAGGAATATTGGTAATTCACCCCTCCACTTT.

This chain joins TRBV24-1 and TRBJ2-7; TRBD1 is a possible D gene (6 bases). The germline V gene encodes CDR1 KGHDR and CDR2 SFDVKD. Trimming pared 8 bases from V and 0 bases from J, leaving 19 bases between. This CDR3 spans 16 amino acids. The CDR3 region is CATTTVRDRSSYEQYF. CDR3 DNA: TGTGCCACCACCACCGTGAGAGACAGGAGCTCCTACGAGCAGTACTTC.

The chain combines TRBV5-5 with TRBJ2-7; D unclear. V was trimmed by 4 bases and J by 7 bases, leaving 21 bases between them. The CDR3 contains 15 residues. Germline V gives CDR1 SGHKS, CDR2 YYEKEE (reference sequence). CDR3 in amino acids: CASSLSGIYLGEQYF. CDR3 coding DNA: TGTGCCAGCAGCCTGTCCGGCATCTATCTGGGGGAGCAGTACTTC.

In its sample, this clone was seen once. The V gene is TRBV12-3 or TRBV12-4, the J gene TRBJ1-2, with TRBD1 matching over 7 bases. V shed 5 bases, J shed 10 bases, and the junction held 10 bases outside the gene matches. The CDR3 has 13 amino acids. The CDR3 DNA sequence: TGTGCCAGCAGTCGACAGGGTCTGTCGAACTACACCTTC. Its translation: CASSRQGLSNYTF.

V and J are TRBV10-1 and TRBJ2-1; TRBD1 might be the D (6 bases). Germline V gene sequence: CDR1 WNHNN, CDR2 SYGVQD (reference sequence). The CDR3 loop spans 13 amino acids. Trimming removed 0 bases from V and 12 bases from J, with 12 bases in between. The CDR3 DNA reads TGCGCCAGCAGTGAGTCCGGGACACCCGGGCAGTTCTTC. As protein: CASSESGTPGQFF.

The chain employs TRBV24-1 and TRBJ2-3, with 7 bases identical to TRBD2. After removal of 5 bases from V and 3 bases from J, the junction contained 4 bases not matched to a gene. This CDR3 region has 14 residues. The V gene's germline CDR1 is KGHDR and CDR2 SFDVKD. CDR3 sequence (DNA): TGTGCCACCAGTGCGGGGGGAGGGACAGATACGCAGTATTTT. Its protein product is CATSAGGGTDTQYF.

The chain is built from TRBV7-6 and TRBJ1-5; possibly TRBD1 for D (6 bases). CDR1 and CDR2 (germline): SGHVS, FNYEAQ. The CDR3 runs to 15 residues. Trimming removed 3 bases at V and 4 bases at J, with 13 bases between. For the CDR3, the DNA is TGTGCCAGCAGCTTGGCAGGGGATGGAAATCAGCCCCAGCATTTT. Translation gives CASSLAGDGNQPQHF.

Written as DNA, the CDR3 is TGTGCCAGCACCACCTGGGGGGATGAGGGCTACGAGCAGTACTTC. It specifies CASTTWGDEGYEQYF. The chain links TRBV27 to TRBJ2-7; D may be TRBD2 (6 bases). The CDR3 totals 15 residues. Germline-derived CDR1 and CDR2 are MNHEY and SMNVEV (reference sequence). V dropped 7 bases and J dropped 3 bases, with 19 bases sitting between them.

The chain links TRBV7-8 to TRBJ1-2, with 10 bases fitting TRBD1. Losses at the gene ends were 8 bases for V and 3 bases for J; bases not matched to a gene: 9. From germline, CDR1 is SGHVS and CDR2 FQNEAQ. The CDR3 is 15 amino acids. Written as DNA, the CDR3 is TGTGCCAGCCGGGACAGGGGATTCCCTTACTATGGCTACACCTTC. Its protein is CASRDRGFPYYGYTF.

The CDR3 sequence is CASSVTARYTQYF. For the CDR3, the DNA is TGTGCCAGCAGTGTAACAGCTAGGTATACGCAGTATTTT. The V and J genes are TRBV2 and TRBJ2-3; D is unclear. Germline CDR1 reads SNHLY; CDR2 reads FYNNEI. The V and J ends lost 4 bases and 7 bases respectively, with 12 bases between them. The CDR3 is 13 amino acids. Supplemented by reference TRBV2 and TRBJ2-3, the full variable domain reads EPEVTQTPSHQVTQMGQEVILRCVPISNHLYFYWYRQILGQKVEFLVSFYNNEISEKSEIFDDQFSVERPDGSNFTLKIRSTKLEDSAMYFCASSVTARYTQYFGPGTRLTVL.

This sequence joins TRBV25-1 and TRBJ1-4; D might be TRBD1 (6 bases). V lost 3 bases to trimming and J lost 4 bases, with 12 bases between them. Germline V lookup: CDR1 MGHDK, CDR2 SYGVNS. The CDR3 runs to 15 residues. CDR3 nucleotides: TGTGCCAGCAGTGATCTAACAGGGAGTAATGAAAAACTGTTTTTT. Its translation: CASSDLTGSNEKLFF. Full variable domain (remainder filled in from reference TRBV25-1 and TRBJ1-4): EADIYQTPRYLVIGTGKKITLECSQTMGHDKMYWYQQDPGMELHLIHYSYGVNSTEKGDLSSESTVSRIRTEHFPLTLESARPSHTSQYLCASSDLTGSNEKLFFGSGTQLSVL.